This T cell receptor beta chain comes out of a study of a mutant IDH1 vaccine in newly diagnosed glioma (dated by TCRdb to the early 2020s). Notes on the research overall: Patients received eight vaccinations in weeks 1, 3, 5, 7, 11, 15, 19 and 23, corresponding to visits V03 through V10. Vaccination was initiated 4-6 weeks after radiotherapy alone, or concurrently with temozolomide cycles in the chemotherapy-containing groups. Of the roughly 33 treated patients, about 60% were male and approximately 40% were female, and the mean age was around 40 years. Longitudinal TCRB deep sequencing was done for 25 to 30 treated patients, wherever samples were available for exploratory analyses. Six visits were used for peripheral blood collection: V03 (baseline), V05, V07, V10, V12 and V13. Prior to enrollment, standard therapy consisting of radiotherapy alone, temozolomide alone, or radiochemotherapy with temozolomide had been administered to patients, with the combination being received by most patients.

V is shortened by 3 bases, J by 6 bases, and the region joining them spans 8 bases. In the germline V gene, CDR1 corresponds to WSHSY and CDR2 to SAAADI. Inclusive of the bounding cysteine and phenylalanine, the CDR3 is 12 residues long. Of the read, only the CDR3 DNA is kept; its 36 bases are in frame from base 1. About this clone itself: Its antigen is unknown. It has no much larger one-base neighbor in the sample; base qualities were not kept.

Beyond this particular receptor, the publication reports: Pseudoprogression appeared unrelated to alterations in the top peripheral T cell clonotypes detected by TCRB sequencing. Selection of PBMC samples for TCRB deep sequencing was based on availability. According to the authors, sample limitations meant that analyses of patient blood samples could not be reproduced. Immune responses induced by the vaccine were seen in approximately 93% of patients across multiple MHC alleles.

Library method: the immunoSEQ multiplex PCR assay. Rearranged TCR beta chain sequences were amplified using the hsTCRB Kit according to the manufacturer's protocol. TCRB libraries were sequenced on an Illumina MiSeq. The source study handled its data this way. The proprietary platform of the kit vendor was used for demultiplexing, trimming and gene mapping. The immuneACCESS repertoire file appears here via TCRdb, limited to in-frame rearrangements. These files lack a portion of the clones; in checked studies, under half of the deficit traces to unresolved V genes, and the cause of the others is not known. The V and J calls and the clone size are those of that table, but D and trimming were determined from the DNA. The sample records about 130,000 clones, just under 80% of which are singletons. 5% to 7% of the sample lies in the top ten. The time point label on this specimen signifies: week 11, during vaccination. Each vaccine dose, consisting of 300 ug of a 20-mer mutant IDH1 peptide in Montanide, was administered subcutaneously with topical imiquimod. Newly diagnosed WHO grade 3 or 4 IDH1-mutant astrocytomas showing loss of nuclear ATRX were present in the donors. The samples were drawn from NOA16, a multicentre, single-arm, open-label phase I trial in Germany that tested a mutant IDH1 peptide vaccine in humans for the first time. Genomic DNA for TCRB sequencing was isolated from EDTA blood with the DNeasy Blood and Tissue Kit.

The chain was built from TRBV10-2 and TRBJ1-1; no confident D gene assignment can be made. The TCR comes from a man in his forties with glioma. The input for sequencing was PBMCs, taken from a glioma patient whose treatment included an IDH1 peptide vaccine. CDR3 region: CASSEVASEAFF. The nucleotide sequence is given as TGCGCCAGCAGTGAAGTAGCGTCTGAAGCTTTCTTT.